These 4 T cell receptor beta chains share one sample of origin, sequenced in a study of identical twins (dated by TCRdb to 2016 to 2017). The method behind the library was 5' RACE. The sequencing machine was an Illumina HiSeq 2000. In TCRdb, the public reads were trimmed at Q25 with fastp and aligned with MiXCR, with productive beta chains retained. Records with the same CDR3 protein are collapsed into one entry carrying the most frequent genes and DNA. The sample data list about 570,000 distinct CDR3 sequences, and roughly 9.9% of these were observed just once. The biggest ten clones account for 3% of the sample. The same data also went into a second study, on yellow fever vaccine responses in identical twins.

Material for sequencing was PBMCs. The source is a woman under 30 in good health.

There are a few counts of this clonotype. V is TRBV7-2 and J is TRBJ2-2; unclear D gene. The germline V and J ends were trimmed by 5 bases and 4 bases, with 14 bases remaining between them. CDR3 length equals 15 residues. The germline CDR1 and CDR2 sequences are SGHTA and FQGNSA. The CDR3 loop is CASSPDILVTGELFF. DNA for the CDR3: TGTGCCAGCAGCCCAGACATATTGGTCACCGGGGAGCTGTTTTTT.

This clonotype was found many times. The chain links TRBV29-1 to TRBJ2-4, with D tentatively TRBD2 (6 bases). The length of the CDR3 is 14 residues. CDR1 is SQVTM, CDR2 ANQGSEA, per germline. The V end was cut by 4 bases, the J end by 2 bases, with 12 bases between. As DNA, the CDR3 is TGCAGCGTTGTTCCGGGGGAGACCAAAAACATTCAGTACTTC. It is translated as CSVVPGETKNIQYF.

This clonotype came up a few times. The CDR3 loop is CASSELRTVQPEQYF. CDR3 coding DNA: TGTGCCAGCAGTGAACTAAGGACAGTACAGCCCGAGCAGTACTTC. The chain is built from TRBV6-1 and TRBJ2-7; maybe TRBD1 (6 bases). This CDR3 has 15 amino acids. Germline V gene lookup returns CDR1 MNHNS and CDR2 SASEGT. The V end was cut by 2 bases, the J end by 6 bases, with 17 bases between.

This clonotype was detected only a few times. The chain combines TRBV5-5 with TRBJ1-5; D unclear. V shed 0 bases and J shed 6 bases, with 13 bases lying between them. This CDR3 is built from 15 residues. From germline, CDR1 is SGHKS and CDR2 YYEKEE (reference sequence). The CDR3 protein is CASSLDRIRGQPQHF. The CDR3 DNA sequence: TGTGCCAGCAGCTTGGACCGAATTCGGGGTCAGCCCCAGCATTTT.